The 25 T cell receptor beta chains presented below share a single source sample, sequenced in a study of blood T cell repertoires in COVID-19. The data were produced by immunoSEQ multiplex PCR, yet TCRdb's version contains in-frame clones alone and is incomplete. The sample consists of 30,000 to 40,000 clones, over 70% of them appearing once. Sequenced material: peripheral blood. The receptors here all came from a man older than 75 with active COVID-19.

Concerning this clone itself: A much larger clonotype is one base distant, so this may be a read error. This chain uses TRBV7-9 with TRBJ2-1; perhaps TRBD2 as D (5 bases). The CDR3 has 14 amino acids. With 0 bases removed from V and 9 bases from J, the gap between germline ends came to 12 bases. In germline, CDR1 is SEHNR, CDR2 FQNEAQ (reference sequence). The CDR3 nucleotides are TGTGCCAGCAGCTTAGCGGGAGCGGAAACTGAGCAGTTCTTC. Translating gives CASSLAGAETEQFF. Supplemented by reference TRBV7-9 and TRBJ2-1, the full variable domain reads DTGVSQNPRHKITKRGQNVTFRCDPISEHNRLYWYRQTLGQGPEFLTYFQNEAQLEKSRLLSDRFSAERPKGSFSTLEIQRTEQGDSAMYLCASSLAGAETEQFFGPGTRLTVL.

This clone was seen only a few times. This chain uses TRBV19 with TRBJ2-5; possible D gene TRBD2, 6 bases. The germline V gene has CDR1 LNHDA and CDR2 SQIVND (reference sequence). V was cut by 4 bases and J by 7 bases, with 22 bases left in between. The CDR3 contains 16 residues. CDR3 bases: TGTGCCAGTAGTAGCATATCCAGCGGGCAAGACGGGACCCAGTACTTC. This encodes CASSSISSGQDGTQYF.

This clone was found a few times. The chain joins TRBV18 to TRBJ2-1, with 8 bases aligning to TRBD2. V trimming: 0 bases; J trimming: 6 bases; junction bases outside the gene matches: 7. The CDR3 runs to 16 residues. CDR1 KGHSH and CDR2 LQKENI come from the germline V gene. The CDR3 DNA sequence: TGTGCCAGCTCACCACCGGGGACTAGGGCTGGCAATGAGCAGTTCTTC. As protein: CASSPPGTRAGNEQFF.

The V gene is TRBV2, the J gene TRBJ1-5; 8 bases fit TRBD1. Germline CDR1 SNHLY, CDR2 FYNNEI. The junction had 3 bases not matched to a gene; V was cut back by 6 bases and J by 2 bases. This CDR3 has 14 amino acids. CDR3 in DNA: TGTGCCAGCAGGACAGGGGTTGGCAATCAGCCCCAGCATTTT. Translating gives CASRTGVGNQPQHF. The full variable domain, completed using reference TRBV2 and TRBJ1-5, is EPEVTQTPSHQVTQMGQEVILRCVPISNHLYFYWYRQILGQKVEFLVSFYNNEISEKSEIFDDQFSVERPDGSNFTLKIRSTKLEDSAMYFCASRTGVGNQPQHFGDGTRLSIL.

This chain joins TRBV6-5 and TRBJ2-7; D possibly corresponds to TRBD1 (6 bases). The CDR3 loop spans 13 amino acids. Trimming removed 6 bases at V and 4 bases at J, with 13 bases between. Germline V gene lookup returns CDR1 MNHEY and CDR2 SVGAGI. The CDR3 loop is CASSRGVEYEQYF. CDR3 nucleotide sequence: TGTGCCAGCAGCAGGGGAGTGGAGTACGAGCAGTACTTC.

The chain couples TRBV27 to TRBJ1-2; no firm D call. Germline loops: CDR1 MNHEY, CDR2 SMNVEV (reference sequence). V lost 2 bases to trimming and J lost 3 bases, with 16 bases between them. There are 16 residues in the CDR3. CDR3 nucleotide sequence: TGTGCCAGCAGTTTAAAGCCCAGGTTGTCAGACTATGGCTACACCTTC. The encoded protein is CASSLKPRLSDYGYTF.

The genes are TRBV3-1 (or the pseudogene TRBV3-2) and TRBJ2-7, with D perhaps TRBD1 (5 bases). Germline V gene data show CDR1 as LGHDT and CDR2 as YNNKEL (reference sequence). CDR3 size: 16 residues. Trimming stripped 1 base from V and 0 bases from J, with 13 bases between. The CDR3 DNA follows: TGTGCCAGCAGCCAAGGGGGCTGGGTTAGCTCCTACGAGCAGTACTTC. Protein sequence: CASSQGGWVSSYEQYF.

CDR3 sequence (DNA): TGCGCCAGCAGCCGAGCGGGACTAACTAGCACAGATACGCAGTATTTT. Its translation: CASSRAGLTSTDTQYF. The V call is TRBV4-1, the J call TRBJ2-3, with 7 bases matching TRBD2. V was pared by 4 bases and J by 0 bases, with 7 bases of the junction left unmatched. Germline V gives CDR1 MGHRA, CDR2 YSYEKL. There are 16 residues in the CDR3.

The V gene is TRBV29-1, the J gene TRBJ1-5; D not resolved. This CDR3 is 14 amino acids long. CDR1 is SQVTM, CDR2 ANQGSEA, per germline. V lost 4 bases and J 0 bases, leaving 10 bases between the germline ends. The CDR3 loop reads CSVVLSNSNQPQHF. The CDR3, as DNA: TGCAGCGTTGTTCTCAGTAATAGCAATCAGCCCCAGCATTTT.

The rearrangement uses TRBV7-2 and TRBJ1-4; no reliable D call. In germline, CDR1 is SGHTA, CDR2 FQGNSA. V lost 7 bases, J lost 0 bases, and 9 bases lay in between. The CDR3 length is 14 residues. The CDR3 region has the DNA TGTGCCAGCACCCTAGTCCCAACTAATGAAAAACTGTTTTTT. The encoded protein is CASTLVPTNEKLFF.

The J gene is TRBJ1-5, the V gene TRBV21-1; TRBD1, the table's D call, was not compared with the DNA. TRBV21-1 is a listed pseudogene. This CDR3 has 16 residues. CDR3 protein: CASSKRQLGDNQPQHF. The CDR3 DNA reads TGTGCCAGCAGCAAACGACAGTTAGGAGACAATCAGCCCCAGCATTTT.

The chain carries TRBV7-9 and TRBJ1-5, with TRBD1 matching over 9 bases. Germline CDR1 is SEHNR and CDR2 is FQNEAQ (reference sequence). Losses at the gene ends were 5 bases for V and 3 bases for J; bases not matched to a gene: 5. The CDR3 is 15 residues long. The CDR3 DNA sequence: TGTGCCAGCAGCGCCGGACAGGGGATCAATCAGCCCCAGCATTTT. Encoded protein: CASSAGQGINQPQHF. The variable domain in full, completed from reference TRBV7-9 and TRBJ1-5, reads DTGVSQNPRHKITKRGQNVTFRCDPISEHNRLYWYRQTLGQGPEFLTYFQNEAQLEKSRLLSDRFSAERPKGSFSTLEIQRTEQGDSAMYLCASSAGQGINQPQHFGDGTRLSIL.

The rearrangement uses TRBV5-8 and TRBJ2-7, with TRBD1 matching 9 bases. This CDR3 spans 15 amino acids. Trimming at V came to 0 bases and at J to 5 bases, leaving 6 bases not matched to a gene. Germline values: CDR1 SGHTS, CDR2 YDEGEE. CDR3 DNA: TGTGCCAGCAGCTTGGGCGGACAGGGGTTCGACGAGCAGTACTTC. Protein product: CASSLGGQGFDEQYF.

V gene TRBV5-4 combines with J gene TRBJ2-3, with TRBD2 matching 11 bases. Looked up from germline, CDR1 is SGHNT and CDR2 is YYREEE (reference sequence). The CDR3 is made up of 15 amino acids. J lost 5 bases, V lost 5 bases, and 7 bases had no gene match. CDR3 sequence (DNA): TGTGCCAGCAGACGGACTAGCGGGTCGGTAGATACGCAGTATTTT. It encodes CASRRTSGSVDTQYF.

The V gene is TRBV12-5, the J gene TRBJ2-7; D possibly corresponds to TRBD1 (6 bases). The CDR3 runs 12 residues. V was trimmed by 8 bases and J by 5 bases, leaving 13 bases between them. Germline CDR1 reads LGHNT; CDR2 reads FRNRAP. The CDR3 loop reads CASSKQGNEQYF. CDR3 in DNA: TGTGCTAGTTCCAAACAGGGAAACGAGCAGTACTTC.

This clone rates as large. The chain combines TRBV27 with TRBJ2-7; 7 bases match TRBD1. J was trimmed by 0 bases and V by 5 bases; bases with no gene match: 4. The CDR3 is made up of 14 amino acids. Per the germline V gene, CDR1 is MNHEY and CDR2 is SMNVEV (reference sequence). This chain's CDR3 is CASSGQASSYEQYF. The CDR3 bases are TGTGCCAGCAGTGGACAGGCCAGCTCCTACGAGCAGTACTTC.

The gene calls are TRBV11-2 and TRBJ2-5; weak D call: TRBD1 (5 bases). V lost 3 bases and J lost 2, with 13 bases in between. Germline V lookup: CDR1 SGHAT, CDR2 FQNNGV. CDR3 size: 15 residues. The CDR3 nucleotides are TGTGCCAGCAGCTTTAGTCAGGGCGGACAAGAGACCCAGTACTTC. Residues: CASSFSQGGQETQYF.

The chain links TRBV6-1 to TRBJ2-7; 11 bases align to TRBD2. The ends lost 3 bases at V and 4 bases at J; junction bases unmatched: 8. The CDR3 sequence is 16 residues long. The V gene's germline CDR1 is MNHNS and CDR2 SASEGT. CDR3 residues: CASSDLGRLAGYEQYF. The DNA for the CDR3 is TGTGCCAGCAGTGATTTGGGGAGACTAGCGGGATACGAGCAGTACTTC.

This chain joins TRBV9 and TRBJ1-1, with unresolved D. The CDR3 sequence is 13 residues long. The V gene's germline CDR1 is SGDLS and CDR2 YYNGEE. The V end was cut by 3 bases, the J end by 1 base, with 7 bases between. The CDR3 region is CASSETGNTEAFF. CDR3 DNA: TGTGCCAGCAGCGAGACGGGGAACACTGAAGCTTTCTTT.

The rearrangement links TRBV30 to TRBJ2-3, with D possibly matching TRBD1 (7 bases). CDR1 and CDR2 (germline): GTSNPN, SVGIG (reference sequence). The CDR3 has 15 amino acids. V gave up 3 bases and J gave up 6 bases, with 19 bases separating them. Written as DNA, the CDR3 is TGTGCCTGGAGACGACAGGGAGGAGGGTTGGATACGCAGTATTTT. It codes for CAWRRQGGGLDTQYF.

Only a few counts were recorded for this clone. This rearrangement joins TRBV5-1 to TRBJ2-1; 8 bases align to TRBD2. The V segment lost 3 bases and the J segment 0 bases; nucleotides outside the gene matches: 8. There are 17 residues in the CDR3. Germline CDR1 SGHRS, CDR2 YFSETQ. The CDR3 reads CASSWTGLVSSYNEQFF. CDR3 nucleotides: TGCGCCAGCAGCTGGACGGGACTAGTGAGCTCCTACAATGAGCAGTTCTTC.

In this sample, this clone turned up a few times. The CDR3 here is CASSPSSDRGLFF. The CDR3 DNA reads TGTGCCAGCTCACCATCAAGCGACAGGGGGCTTTTCTTC. The chain is built from TRBV18 and TRBJ2-1; 10 bases are a match to TRBD1. Germline V lookup: CDR1 KGHSH, CDR2 LQKENI. V dropped 2 bases and J dropped 16; count of bases not matched to a gene: 8. The CDR3 loop spans 13 amino acids. Filled out from reference TRBV18 and TRBJ2-1, the complete variable domain reads NAGVMQNPRHLVRRRGQEARLRCSPMKGHSHVYWYRQLPEEGLKFMVYLQKENIIDESGMPKERFSAEFPKEGPSILRIQQVVRGDSAAYFCASSPSSDRGLFFGPGTRLTVL.

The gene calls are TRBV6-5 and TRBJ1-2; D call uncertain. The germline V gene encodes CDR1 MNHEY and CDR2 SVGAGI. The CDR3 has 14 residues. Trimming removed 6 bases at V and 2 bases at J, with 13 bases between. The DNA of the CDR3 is TGTGCCAGCAGGCCACGCGGACTAAACTATGGCTACACCTTC. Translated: CASRPRGLNYGYTF.

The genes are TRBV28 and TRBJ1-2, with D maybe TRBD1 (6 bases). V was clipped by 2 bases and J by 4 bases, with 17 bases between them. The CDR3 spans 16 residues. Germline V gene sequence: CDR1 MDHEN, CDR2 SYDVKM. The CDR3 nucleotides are TGTGCCAGCAGTTTAGGGACATCGTCGCCGATCTATGGCTACACCTTC. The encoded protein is CASSLGTSSPIYGYTF.

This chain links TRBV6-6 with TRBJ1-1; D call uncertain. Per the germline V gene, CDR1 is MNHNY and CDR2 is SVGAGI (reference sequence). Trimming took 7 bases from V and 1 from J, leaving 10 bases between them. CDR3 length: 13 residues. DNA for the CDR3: TGTGCCAGCAAATCCCCCCGGAACACTGAAGCTTTCTTT. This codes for CASKSPRNTEAFF.